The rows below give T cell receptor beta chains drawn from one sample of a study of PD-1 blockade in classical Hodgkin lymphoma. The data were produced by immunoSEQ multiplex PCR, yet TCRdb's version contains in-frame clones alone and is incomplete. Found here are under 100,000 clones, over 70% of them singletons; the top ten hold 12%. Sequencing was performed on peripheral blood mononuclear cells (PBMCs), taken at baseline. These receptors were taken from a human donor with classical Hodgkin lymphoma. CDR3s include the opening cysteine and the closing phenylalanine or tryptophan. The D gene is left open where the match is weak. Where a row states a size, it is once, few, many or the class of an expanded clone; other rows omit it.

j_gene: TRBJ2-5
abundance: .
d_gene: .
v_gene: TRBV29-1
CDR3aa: CSVKPPGREKETQYF
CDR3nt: TGCAGCGTTAAACCTCCGGGACGCGAGAAAGAGACCCAGTACTTC

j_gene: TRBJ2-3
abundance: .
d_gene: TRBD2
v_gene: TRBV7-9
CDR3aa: CATPTGTTSPCCCTDTQYF
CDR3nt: TGTGCCACCCCCACTGGAACGACTAGCCCCTGTTGCTGCACAGATACGCAGTATTTT

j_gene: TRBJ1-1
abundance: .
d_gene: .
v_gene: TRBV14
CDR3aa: CASSQEGGGIVGAFF
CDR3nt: TGTGCCAGCAGCCAAGAAGGAGGGGGGATAGTAGGAGCTTTCTTT

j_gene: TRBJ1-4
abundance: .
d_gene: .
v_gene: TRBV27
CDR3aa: CASSGATNEKLFF
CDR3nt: TGTGCCTCATCAGGGGCCACTAATGAAAAACTGTTTTTT

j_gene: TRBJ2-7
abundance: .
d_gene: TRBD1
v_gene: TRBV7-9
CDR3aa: CASSLGQGNEQYF
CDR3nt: TGTGCCAGCAGCTTAGGACAGGGGAACGAGCAGTACTTC

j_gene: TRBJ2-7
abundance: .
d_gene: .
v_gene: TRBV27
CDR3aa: CASSRRVPLEQYF
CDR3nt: TGTGCCAGCAGTCGGCGGGTACCCCTCGAGCAGTACTTC

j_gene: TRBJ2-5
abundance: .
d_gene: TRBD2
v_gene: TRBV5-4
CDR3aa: CASSRDGRGLETQYF
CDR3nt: TGTGCCAGCAGCCGGGACGGGAGGGGTCTAGAGACCCAGTACTTC

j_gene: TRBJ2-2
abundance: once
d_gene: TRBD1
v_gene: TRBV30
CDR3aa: CAWRNRGLTGELFF
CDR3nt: TGTGCCTGGCGTAACAGGGGGCTTACCGGGGAGCTGTTTTTT

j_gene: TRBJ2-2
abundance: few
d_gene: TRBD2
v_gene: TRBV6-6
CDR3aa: CASSYSGGRTGELFF
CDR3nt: TGTGCCAGCAGTTACTCTGGCGGGAGGACCGGGGAGCTGTTTTTT

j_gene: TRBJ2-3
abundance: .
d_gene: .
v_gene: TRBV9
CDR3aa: CASSEGPLAGTDTQYF
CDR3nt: TGTGCCAGCAGCGAGGGGCCCTTAGCGGGCACAGATACGCAGTATTTT

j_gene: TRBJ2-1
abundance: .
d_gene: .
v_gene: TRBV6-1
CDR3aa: CASSEGRTANYNEQFF
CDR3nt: TGTGCCAGCAGTGAAGGAAGGACAGCCAACTACAATGAGCAGTTCTTC

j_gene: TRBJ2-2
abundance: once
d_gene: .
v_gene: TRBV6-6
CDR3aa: CASSYHGTSGELFF
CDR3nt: TGTGCCAGCAGTTACCATGGGACATCCGGGGAGCTGTTTTTT

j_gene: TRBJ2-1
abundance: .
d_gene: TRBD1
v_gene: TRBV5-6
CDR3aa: CASSSAGQGSNEQFF
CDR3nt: TGTGCCAGCAGCTCCGCGGGACAGGGATCCAATGAGCAGTTCTTC

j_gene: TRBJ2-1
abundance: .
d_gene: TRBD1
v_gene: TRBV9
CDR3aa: CASSVDLTFNRGLYNEQFF
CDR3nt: TGTGCCAGCAGCGTAGATCTAACCTTTAACAGGGGGCTTTACAATGAGCAGTTCTTC

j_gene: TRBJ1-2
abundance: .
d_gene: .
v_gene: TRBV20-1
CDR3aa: CSAYGYTF
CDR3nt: TGCAGTGCTTATGGCTACACCTTC

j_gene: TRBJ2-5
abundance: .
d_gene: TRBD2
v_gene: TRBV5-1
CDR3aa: CASSLVSGSAQETQYF
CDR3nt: TGCGCCAGCAGCTTGGTTAGCGGGAGTGCCCAAGAGACCCAGTACTTC

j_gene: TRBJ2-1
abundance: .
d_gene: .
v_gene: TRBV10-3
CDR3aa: CAISEAQDDEQFF
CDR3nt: TGTGCCATCAGTGAGGCACAGGATGATGAGCAGTTCTTC

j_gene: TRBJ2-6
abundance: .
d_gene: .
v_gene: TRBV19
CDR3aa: CASSIASGANVLTF
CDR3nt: TGTGCCAGTAGTATTGCCTCTGGGGCCAACGTCCTGACTTTC

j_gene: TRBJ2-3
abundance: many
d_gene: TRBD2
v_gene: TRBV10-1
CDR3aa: CASSGTGTSDDTQYF
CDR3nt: TGCGCCAGCAGCGGAACCGGGACTAGCGACGATACGCAGTATTTT

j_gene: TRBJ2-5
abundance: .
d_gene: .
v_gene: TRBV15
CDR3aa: CATSRDQVGVTETQYF
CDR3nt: TGTGCCACCAGCAGAGATCAGGTGGGAGTAACAGAGACCCAGTACTTC

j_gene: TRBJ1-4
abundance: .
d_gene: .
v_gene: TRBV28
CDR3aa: CASISGQIATNEKLFF
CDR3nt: TGTGCCAGCATCTCCGGACAGATTGCAACTAATGAAAAACTGTTTTTT

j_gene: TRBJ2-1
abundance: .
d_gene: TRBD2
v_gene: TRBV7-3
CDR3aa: CASSLSLAGVHEQFF
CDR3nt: TGTGCCAGCAGCTTAAGTCTAGCGGGAGTACATGAGCAGTTCTTC

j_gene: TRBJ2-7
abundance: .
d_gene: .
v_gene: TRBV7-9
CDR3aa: CASSLDSGTYEQYF
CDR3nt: TGTGCCAGCAGCTTAGATTCGGGGACGTACGAGCAGTACTTC

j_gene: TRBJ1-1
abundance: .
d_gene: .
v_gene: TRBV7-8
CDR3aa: CASSSTSSGAAFF
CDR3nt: TGTGCCAGCAGCTCCACCTCCAGCGGAGCGGCTTTCTTT

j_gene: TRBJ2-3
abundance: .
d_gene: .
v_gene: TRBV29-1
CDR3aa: CSVDTDTQYF
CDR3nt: TGCAGCGTTGATACAGATACGCAGTATTTT

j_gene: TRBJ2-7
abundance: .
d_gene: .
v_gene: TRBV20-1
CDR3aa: CSATVGGLWYF
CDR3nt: TGCAGTGCTACTGTTGGGGGCCTTTGGTACTTC

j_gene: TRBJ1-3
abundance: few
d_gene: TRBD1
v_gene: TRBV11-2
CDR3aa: CASSFDRGRNTIYF
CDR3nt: TGTGCCAGCAGCTTTGACAGGGGTCGAAACACCATATATTTT